The 30 T cell receptor beta chains in this list originate from one sample, sequenced in a study of T cell repertoires in cytomegalovirus infection. From the reads, TCRdb called clonotypes with MiXCR, one entry per CDR3 protein. The repertoire holds just under 300,000 distinct CDR3 sequences, with about a tenth as singletons. Input material: PBMCs. The origin of the receptors is a human donor in good health (CMV status not recorded). Some clones in this sample may be carry-over from other donors' samples.

As to this clonotype: It may be a read error: a sequence one base away is much more abundant. The chain couples TRBV5-1 to TRBJ2-5; D is uncertain. This CDR3 has 13 amino acids. The germline CDR1 and CDR2 sequences are SGHRS and YFSETQ. Trimming took 1 base from V and 5 from J, leaving 9 bases between them. CDR3 in DNA: TGCGCCAGCAGCTTGTTCCAAGCGGAGACCCAGTACTTC. Translated: CASSLFQAETQYF.

This clonotype was counted between two and nine times. The chain links TRBV10-3 to TRBJ1-5; D uncertain. V was pared by 6 bases and J by 0 bases, with 12 bases between. CDR1 and CDR2 (germline): ENHRY, SYGVKD. This CDR3 region has 15 residues. The CDR3 sequence: CAISADRDSNQPQHF. CDR3 in DNA: TGTGCCATCAGCGCCGATAGGGATAGCAATCAGCCCCAGCATTTT.

The chain is built from TRBV15 and TRBJ2-1; unclear D gene. The CDR3 extends over 13 amino acids. The germline gives CDR1 LNHNV, CDR2 YYDKDF (reference sequence). Deletions cut 5 bases from V and 8 bases from J, with 13 bases between. CDR3 sequence (DNA): TGTGCCACCAGCCTCCGCCTGCAGTATGAGCAGTTCTTC. Protein: CATSLRLQYEQFF. Looking up the rest from reference TRBV15 and TRBJ2-1 gives the full variable domain: DAMVIQNPRYQVTQFGKPVTLSCSQTLNHNVMYWYQQKSSQAPKLLFHYYDKDFNNEADTPDNFQSRRPNTSFCFLDIRSPGLGDTAMYLCATSLRLQYEQFFGPGTRLTVL.

On this clonotype itself: Possible read error: a much larger clone is one base away. V and J are TRBV29-1 and TRBJ2-6; D unclear. This CDR3 region has 14 residues. CDR1 and CDR2 from the germline V gene are SQVTM and ANQGSEA. DNA of the CDR3: TGCGGCGTAGCCCCGAGCTCGGGGGCCAACGTCCTGACTTTC. The encoded protein is CGVAPSSGANVLTF. Using reference TRBV29-1 and TRBJ2-6 for the parts outside the CDR3, the full variable domain is SAVISQKPSRDICQRGTSLTIQCQVDSQVTMMFWYRQQPGQSLTLIATANQGSEATYESGFVIDKFPISRPNLTFSTLTVSNMSPEDSSIYLCGVAPSSGANVLTFGAGSRLTVL.

This clonotype has at least ten counts. This chain joins TRBV14 and TRBJ1-1, with no clear D. The CDR3 totals 18 residues. The V end lost 2 bases, the J end lost 1 base, and 20 bases lay between the germline ends. Per the germline V gene, CDR1 is SGHDN and CDR2 is FVKESK. CDR3 DNA sequence: TGTGCCAGCAGCCAATACCTCTCGGGGTCCGTGACGAACACTGAAGCTTTCTTT. Translated, it gives CASSQYLSGSVTNTEAFF.

At least ten counts were recorded for this clonotype. The chain employs TRBV29-1 and TRBJ1-2; D unresolved. Germline loops: CDR1 SQVTM, CDR2 ANQGSEA. Trimming cost V 4 bases and J 3 bases, with 9 bases left between them. The CDR3 is made up of 12 amino acids. CDR3 coding DNA: TGCAGCGTTGCAGATTCTTACTATGGCTACACCTTC. This codes for CSVADSYYGYTF.

This clonotype was counted between two and nine times. The chain recombines TRBV5-6 with TRBJ2-1; D is unclear. Per germline, CDR1 SGHDT and CDR2 YYEEEE. The CDR3 runs 15 residues. V lost 2 bases and J lost 0, with 9 bases in between. The CDR3: CASSFVDISYNEQFF. Written as DNA, the CDR3 is TGTGCCAGCAGCTTTGTGGATATCTCCTACAATGAGCAGTTCTTC.

This clonotype was seen at least ten times. This rearrangement joins TRBV7-9 to TRBJ2-2; D perhaps matches TRBD2 (5 bases). The germline gives CDR1 SEHNR, CDR2 FQNEAQ (reference sequence). CDR3 size: 16 residues. Deletions cut 1 base from V and 0 bases from J, with 9 bases between. The chain's CDR3 is CASSLGGPSNTGELFF. The CDR3 region has the DNA TGTGCCAGCAGCTTAGGCGGGCCTTCGAACACCGGGGAGCTGTTTTTT.

This clonotype showed up just a few times. The V gene is TRBV7-2, the J gene TRBJ2-1, with D hard to call. Between the trimmed V and J ends, which lost 1 base and 0 bases, there was a span of 10 bases. The CDR3 consists of 16 residues. CDR1 and CDR2 from the germline V gene are SGHTA and FQGNSA. The CDR3 region has the DNA TGTGCCAGCAGCTTAGTGGGCTTGAGCTCCTACAATGAGCAGTTCTTC. The encoded protein is CASSLVGLSSYNEQFF. The whole variable domain, filled in from reference TRBV7-2 and TRBJ2-1, reads GAGVSQSPSNKVTEKGKDVELRCDPISGHTALYWYRQSLGQGLEFLIYFQGNSAPDKSGLPSDRFSAERTGGSVSTLTIQRTQQEDSAVYLCASSLVGLSSYNEQFFGPGTRLTVL.

At least ten counts were recorded for this clonotype. The chain carries TRBV6-2 or TRBV6-3 and TRBJ1-1, with a weak D call TRBD1 (6 bases). Germline V gene lookup returns CDR1 MNHEY and CDR2 SVGEGT. V shed 6 bases and J shed 7 bases, with 27 bases lying between them. The CDR3 totals 17 residues. CDR3 in amino acids: CASRKEGQSSRFGEAFF. The CDR3 DNA reads as TGTGCCAGCAGAAAGGAGGGACAATCGAGCCGGTTCGGTGAAGCTTTCTTT.

This chain connects TRBV9 to TRBJ2-6; D is possibly TRBD1 (6 bases). Trimming removed 7 bases at V and 5 bases at J, with 22 bases between. This CDR3 is 17 amino acids long. CDR1 and CDR2 (germline): SGDLS, YYNGEE. The CDR3 nucleotides read TGTGCCAGCGCAGACCCCGTACTCCGGGACAGGGCCAACGTCCTGACTTTC. This sequence encodes CASADPVLRDRANVLTF.

This clonotype occurred many times. This chain links TRBV25-1 with TRBJ2-6, with D hard to call. The V gene's germline CDR1 is MGHDK and CDR2 SYGVNS. The V gene lost 5 bases and the J gene lost 0 bases, with 17 bases spanning the gap. This CDR3 spans 18 amino acids. The DNA for the CDR3 is TGTGCCAGCAGTCCTCAACATGGGGAAGCCTCTGGGGCCAACGTCCTGACTTTC. This encodes CASSPQHGEASGANVLTF.

This clonotype was observed many times. The chain couples TRBV7-2 to TRBJ1-6; possibly TRBD1 for D (6 bases). The CDR3 totals 15 residues. Germline V gene lookup returns CDR1 SGHTA and CDR2 FQGNSA. V shed 5 bases and J shed 10 bases, with 18 bases lying between them. The chain's CDR3 is CASSPIGGQGSPLHF. DNA for the CDR3: TGTGCCAGCAGCCCTATAGGGGGGCAGGGGTCACCCCTCCACTTT.

This clonotype has ten or more counts. The chain links TRBV7-2 to TRBJ1-1; D is uncertain. The V gene's germline CDR1 is SGHTA and CDR2 FQGNSA. This CDR3 comprises 15 residues. V gave up 0 bases and J gave up 4 bases, with 12 bases separating them. The CDR3 DNA reads as TGTGCCAGCAGCTTAGCAGGAAGGGTGGGCACTGAAGCTTTCTTT. It yields the protein CASSLAGRVGTEAFF.

This clonotype was seen repeatedly, ten times or more. The chain joins TRBV10-3 to TRBJ2-2; no firm D call. CDR1 is ENHRY, CDR2 SYGVKD, per germline. The ends were cut back, 6 bases at V and 1 base at J, with 9 bases in the middle. This CDR3 has 14 residues. In DNA form, the CDR3 reads TGTGCCATCAGCTGGCGGCAGAACACCGGGGAGCTGTTTTTT. It codes for CAISWRQNTGELFF.

This clonotype has at least ten counts. The chain employs TRBV14 and TRBJ2-1; D may match TRBD1 or TRBD2 (5 bases each). V lost 3 bases and J 8 bases, leaving 17 bases between the germline ends. This CDR3 has 15 residues. Per the germline V gene, CDR1 is SGHDN and CDR2 is FVKESK. The CDR3 loop reads CASSHGASSLDEQFF. CDR3 DNA sequence: TGTGCCAGCAGCCACGGGGCCTCCTCTTTGGATGAGCAGTTCTTC.

In this sample, this clonotype turned up a few times. The rearrangement links TRBV29-1 to TRBJ2-3, with 10 bases that match TRBD1. The CDR3 consists of 14 residues. V shed 6 bases and J 4 bases; nucleotides not matched to a gene: 7. Germline assignment: CDR1 SQVTM and CDR2 ANQGSEA. CDR3 DNA: TGCAGCGTCGCCGGGACAGGGGCGGCAGATACGCAGTATTTT. The encoded protein is CSVAGTGAADTQYF.

This clonotype has a count of ten or more. This chain links TRBV7-2 with TRBJ1-1; TRBD1 might be the D (5 bases). Germline CDR1 SGHTA, CDR2 FQGNSA. The CDR3 length is 13 residues. Trimming removed 5 bases at V and 5 bases at J, with 12 bases between. The CDR3 loop reads CASSAWEGTEAFF. In DNA form, the CDR3 reads TGTGCCAGCAGCGCCTGGGAGGGGACTGAAGCTTTCTTT.

This clonotype showed up many times. The V and J genes are TRBV7-2 and TRBJ1-2; 9 bases fit TRBD1. The germline V gene encodes CDR1 SGHTA and CDR2 FQGNSA. Trimming cost V 1 base and J 1 base; bases outside gene matches: 1. This CDR3 region has 15 residues. CDR3 nucleotides: TGTGCCAGCAGCTTAGGGGGACAGGGTAACTATGGCTACACCTTC. Encoded protein: CASSLGGQGNYGYTF.

There are many counts of this clonotype. The chain carries TRBV11-3 and TRBJ2-3, with 8 bases fitting TRBD1. The germline CDR1 and CDR2 sequences are SGHNT and YENEEA. V was clipped by 5 bases and J by 2 bases; unmatched bases: 9. The CDR3 loop spans 16 amino acids. CDR3 sequence (DNA): TGTGCCAGCAGCCTCCAGGGGACAGGTAACACAGATACGCAGTATTTT. Translated: CASSLQGTGNTDTQYF.

This sequence joins TRBV12-3 or TRBV12-4 and TRBJ2-3; 10 bases are a match to TRBD2. The CDR3 runs 15 residues. The junction had 6 bases not matched to a gene; V was cut back by 4 bases and J by 5 bases. The CDR3 region is CASSSQRGGKDTQYF. CDR3 nucleotide sequence: TGTGCCAGCAGTTCACAGCGGGGGGGCAAAGATACGCAGTATTTT.

This clonotype was recorded at least ten times. This CDR3 reads CASSYSFTPQYF. CDR3 coding DNA: TGTGCCAGCAGTTACTCGTTCACGCCGCAGTACTTC. This chain links TRBV6-5 with TRBJ2-7, with D unclear. The CDR3 consists of 12 residues. V was pared by 0 bases and J by 9 bases, with 9 bases between. CDR1 is MNHEY and CDR2 is SVGAGI in the germline V gene.

This clonotype was seen repeatedly, ten times or more. The genes are TRBV6-1 and TRBJ2-1; the match to TRBD2 covers 12 bases. Looked up from germline, CDR1 is MNHNS and CDR2 is SASEGT. Trimming cost V 6 bases and J 9 bases; bases outside gene matches: 12. The CDR3 has 16 amino acids. The CDR3 protein is CASSSALTSGGTEQFF. CDR3 nucleotides: TGTGCCAGCAGCTCCGCCCTGACTAGCGGGGGAACTGAGCAGTTCTTC.

The gene calls are TRBV20-1 and TRBJ2-7; TRBD1 agrees at 7 bases. The CDR3 is 14 residues long. V shed 3 bases and J 4 bases; nucleotides not matched to a gene: 9. CDR1 is DFQATT, CDR2 SNEGSKA, per germline (reference sequence). CDR3 sequence (DNA): TGCAGTGCTAGTGACCCGGGACAGAGGTACGAGCAGTACGTC. Its protein product is CSASDPGQRYEQYV.

The V gene is TRBV28, the J gene TRBJ2-5; 7 nucleotides line up with TRBD2. From germline, CDR1 is MDHEN and CDR2 SYDVKM. V lost 7 bases to trimming and J lost 5 bases; unmatched junction nucleotides: 1. This CDR3 spans 11 amino acids. In DNA, the CDR3 is TGTGCCAGCACGCGGGGGGAGACCCAGTACTTC. Translated, it gives CASTRGETQYF.

This clonotype was found many times. The V gene is TRBV5-4, the J gene TRBJ2-1, with 7 bases that match TRBD2. Germline V CDR1 and CDR2: SGHNT, YYREEE (reference sequence). After removal of 0 bases from V and 0 bases from J, the junction contained 3 bases not matched to a gene. CDR3 length equals 16 residues. CDR3 region: CASSLGRGSSYNEQFF. The DNA of the CDR3 is TGTGCCAGCAGCTTGGGGCGGGGGAGCTCCTACAATGAGCAGTTCTTC. Full variable domain (rest looked up from reference TRBV5-4 and TRBJ2-1): ETGVTQSPTHLIKTRGQQVTLRCSSQSGHNTVSWYQQALGQGPQFIFQYYREEENGRGNFPPRFSGLQFPNYSSELNVNALELDDSALYLCASSLGRGSSYNEQFFGPGTRLTVL.

At least ten counts were recorded for this clonotype. V is TRBV4-1 and J is TRBJ2-1; 9 bases line up with TRBD2. V trimming: 0 bases; J trimming: 2 bases; junction bases outside the gene matches: 2. Germline values: CDR1 MGHRA, CDR2 YSYEKL. The CDR3 extends over 16 amino acids. The CDR3 DNA sequence: TGCGCCAGCAGCCAAGAACGACTAGCGGCCTACAATGAGCAGTTCTTC. Protein: CASSQERLAAYNEQFF.

This clonotype was observed many times. The chain recombines TRBV20-1 with TRBJ1-4; 10 nucleotides match TRBD1. The V gene end was trimmed by 3 bases and the J gene end by 8 bases; junction bases not matched to a gene: 6. The CDR3 is 14 amino acids. CDR1 is DFQATT and CDR2 is SNEGSKA in the germline V gene (reference sequence). The CDR3 DNA is TGCAGTGCTAGTGGGACAGGGGAAGGGGAAAAACTGTTTTTT. Residues: CSASGTGEGEKLFF.

Many counts were recorded for this clonotype. The genes are TRBV4-1 and TRBJ2-7; D is perhaps TRBD2 (7 bases). Between the trimmed V and J ends, which lost 0 bases and 0 bases, there was a span of 9 bases. CDR1 is MGHRA, CDR2 YSYEKL, per germline. This CDR3 is 15 amino acids long. CDR3 in DNA: TGCGCCAGCAGCCAAGATGGGGGGGCCTCCTACGAGCAGTACTTC. Encoded protein: CASSQDGGASYEQYF.

This clonotype was detected ten times or more. The chain joins TRBV10-3 to TRBJ2-1; a possible D gene is TRBD1 (6 bases). Trimming pared 7 bases from V and 9 bases from J, leaving 22 bases between. The CDR3 covers 15 residues. Germline-derived CDR1 and CDR2 are ENHRY and SYGVKD. CDR3 residues: CAITKRNREGTEQFF. The CDR3, as DNA: TGTGCCATCACCAAGAGGAACAGGGAAGGGACTGAGCAGTTCTTC.